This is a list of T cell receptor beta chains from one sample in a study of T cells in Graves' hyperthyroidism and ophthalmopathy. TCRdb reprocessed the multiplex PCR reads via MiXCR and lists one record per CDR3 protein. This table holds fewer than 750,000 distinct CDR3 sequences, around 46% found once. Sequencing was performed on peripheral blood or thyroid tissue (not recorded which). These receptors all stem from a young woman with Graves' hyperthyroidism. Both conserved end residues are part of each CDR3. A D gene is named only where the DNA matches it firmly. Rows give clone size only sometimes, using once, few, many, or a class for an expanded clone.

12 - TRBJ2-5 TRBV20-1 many CSASALQETQYF TGCAGTGCTAGTGCCTTACAAGAGACCCAGTACTTC
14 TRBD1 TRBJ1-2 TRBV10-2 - CASSESTGRYGYTF TGCGCCAGCAGTGAGTCGACAGGGCGCTATGGCTACACCTTC
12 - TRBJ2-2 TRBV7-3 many CASSYANGELFF TGTGCCAGCAGCTACGCGAACGGGGAGCTGTTTTTT
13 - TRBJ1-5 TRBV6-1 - CASMRQLNQPQHF TGTGCCAGCATGAGACAGCTCAATCAGCCCCAGCATTTT
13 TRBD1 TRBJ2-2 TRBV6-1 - CASSRTGIGELFF TGTGCCAGCAGCCGGACAGGGATCGGGGAGCTGTTTTTT
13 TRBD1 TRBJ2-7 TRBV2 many CASKQGLADEQYF TGTGCCAGCAAACAGGGGCTAGCCGACGAGCAGTACTTC
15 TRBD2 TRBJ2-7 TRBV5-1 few CASSELAGEHYEQYF TGCGCCAGCAGCGAACTAGCGGGAGAACACTACGAGCAGTACTTC
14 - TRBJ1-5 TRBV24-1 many CATSPRGHNQPQHF TGTGCCACCAGCCCTCGGGGCCACAATCAGCCCCAGCATTTT
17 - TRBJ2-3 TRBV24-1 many CATRGQLTERAGDTQYF TGTGCCACCAGGGGACAGTTAACGGAACGAGCGGGAGATACGCAGTATTTT
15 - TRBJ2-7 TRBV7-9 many CASSLEQSGSYEQYF TGTGCCAGCAGCTTAGAACAGTCCGGCTCCTACGAGCAGTACTTC
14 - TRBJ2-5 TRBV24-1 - CATSAGRGRQTQYF TGTGCCACCAGTGCAGGGAGAGGGCGACAGACCCAGTACTTC
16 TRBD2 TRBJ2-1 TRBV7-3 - CASSLTLGSGKYEQFF TGTGCCAGCAGCTTAACGTTGGGCAGCGGGAAGTATGAGCAGTTCTTC
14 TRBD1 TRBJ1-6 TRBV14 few CASSPRTGHSPLHF TGTGCCAGCAGCCCCAGGACAGGGCATTCACCCCTCCACTTT
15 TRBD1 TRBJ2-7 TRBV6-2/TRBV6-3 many CASSPRDRASYEQYF TGTGCCAGCAGCCCCCGGGACAGGGCCTCCTACGAGCAGTACTTC
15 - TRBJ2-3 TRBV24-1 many CATRGRDRLTDTQYF TGTGCCACCAGGGGCCGGGACCGACTCACAGATACGCAGTATTTT
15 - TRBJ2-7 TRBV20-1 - CSAKDGRSSYNEQYF TGCAGTGCTAAAGATGGGCGGAGCTCCTACAATGAGCAGTACTTC